This T cell receptor (beta chain) was captured in a study of T-cell reconstitution after alpha-beta-depleted transplantation in children. Study outcomes and limitations: Several hundred expanded graft clones reportedly supplied alpha-beta T cells about two months after transplant.

A few counts support this clonotype. Its specificity is unknown. As it was prepared, the TCRbeta library received unique molecular identifiers. In TCRdb, the PCR reads were re-called with MiXCR into one record per CDR3 protein. The sample lists about 100,000 distinct CDR3 sequences, 6% occurring once. From germline, CDR1 is DFQATT and CDR2 SNEGSKA (reference sequence). There are 13 residues in the CDR3. With V trimmed by 5 bases and J by 1 base, 1 base remained unmatched. The sequencing used PBMCs, mostly from graft donor cells, collected 60 days after TCRalphabeta/CD19-depleted stem cell transplant. This chain joins TRBV20-1 and TRBJ1-4, with 7 bases that match TRBD1. The source of this sequence is a female patient aged 2-9 years who had a stem cell transplant for Fanconi anemia, so the T cells may come from the graft donor. CDR3 nucleotide sequence: TGCAGTGCTCGGGACAGAACTAATGAAAAACTGTTTTTT. Translated: CSARDRTNEKLFF.